Presented here are 15 T cell receptor beta chains from one specimen sequenced in a study of blood T cell repertoires in COVID-19 (dated by TCRdb to about 2020). The library was produced with the immunoSEQ multiplex PCR assay. TCRdb provides this immuneACCESS table in a form limited to in-frame rearrangements. Some clones are lacking; in checked studies, under half of them reflect an unresolved V gene, and why the rest are absent is not known. The sample data list around 150,000 clones, and 80% to 95% of these were observed just once. The top ten clonotypes cover less than 2% of the sample. The sample was peripheral blood. All receptors derive from an older woman with COVID-19, enrolled during active disease.

V is TRBV5-4 and J is TRBJ2-7; maybe TRBD1 (6 bases). The germline CDR1 and CDR2 sequences are SGHNT and YYREEE (reference sequence). CDR3 length equals 12 residues. Trimming cost V 0 bases and J 7 bases, with 8 bases left between them. CDR3 amino acids: CASSLDREEQYF. The CDR3 DNA reads TGTGCCAGCAGCTTGGACAGGGAGGAGCAGTACTTC.

CDR3 residues: CASSPTGTGVEKLFF. Here the CDR3 DNA reads TGTGCCAGCAGTCCAACCGGGACAGGGGTTGAAAAACTGTTTTTT. The chain links TRBV6-5 to TRBJ1-4, with 10 bases identical to TRBD1. J was trimmed by 7 bases and V by 5 bases; bases with no gene match: 7. Germline CDR1 reads MNHEY; CDR2 reads SVGAGI. CDR3 length: 15 amino acids.

This chain links TRBV5-1 with TRBJ2-2; tentatively, D is TRBD2 (7 bases). The V gene lost 2 bases and the J gene lost 6 bases, with 17 bases spanning the gap. Germline V CDR1 and CDR2: SGHRS, YFSETQ. There are 16 residues in the CDR3. CDR3 bases: TGCGCCAGCAGCTTCGCAGGGGCGGGGGATCCCGGGGAGCTGTTTTTT. Its protein is CASSFAGAGDPGELFF. The variable domain in full, with the rest retrieved from reference TRBV5-1 and TRBJ2-2, is KAGVTQTPRYLIKTRGQQVTLSCSPISGHRSVSWYQQTPGQGLQFLFEYFSETQRNKGNFPGRFSGRQFSNSRSEMNVSTLELGDSALYLCASSFAGAGDPGELFFGEGSRLTVL.

The J gene is TRBJ1-1, the V gene TRBV10-3; D gene unclear. The CDR3 is 13 amino acids. Germline-derived CDR1 and CDR2 are ENHRY and SYGVKD. V was trimmed by 10 bases and J by 3 bases, leaving 15 bases between them. Written as DNA, the CDR3 is TGTGCCACCTATGACAAAGCGGACACTGAAGCTTTCTTT. Encoded protein: CATYDKADTEAFF.

The genes are TRBV6-1 and TRBJ2-5; TRBD2 matches 12 bases. J gave up 2 bases and V 2 bases, and 0 bases lay outside the gene matches. The germline gives CDR1 MNHNS, CDR2 SASEGT. This CDR3 spans 15 amino acids. As DNA, the CDR3 is TGTGCCAGCAGTGAAACTAGCGGGGGGCAAGAGACCCAGTACTTC. This encodes CASSETSGGQETQYF.

The CDR3 sequence: CASSPLGRGEQYF. CDR3 nucleotides: TGTGCCAGCAGCCCCCTGGGGAGGGGCGAGCAGTACTTC. The chain is built from TRBV7-2 and TRBJ2-7; 7 bases map to TRBD2. Per germline, CDR1 SGHTA and CDR2 FQGNSA. CDR3 length: 13 amino acids. The V gene end was trimmed by 5 bases and the J gene end by 6 bases; junction bases not matched to a gene: 7.

The genes are TRBV7-9 and TRBJ2-3, with D perhaps matching TRBD1 (6 bases). Germline CDR1 SEHNR, CDR2 FQNEAQ (reference sequence). Trimming pared 4 bases from V and 8 bases from J, leaving 28 bases between. The CDR3 is 18 residues long. CDR3: CASSSHVRQGPPQGTQYF. DNA of the CDR3: TGTGCCAGCAGCTCCCATGTTCGCCAGGGGCCACCTCAGGGTACGCAGTATTTT. The variable domain in full, with the rest retrieved from reference TRBV7-9 and TRBJ2-3, is DTGVSQNPRHKITKRGQNVTFRCDPISEHNRLYWYRQTLGQGPEFLTYFQNEAQLEKSRLLSDRFSAERPKGSFSTLEIQRTEQGDSAMYLCASSSHVRQGPPQGTQYFGPGTRLTVL.

The rearrangement joins TRBV7-2 to TRBJ2-1, with 7 bases fitting TRBD2. Unmatched junction bases numbered 14, after V lost 3 bases and J lost 0 bases. Per germline, CDR1 SGHTA and CDR2 FQGNSA. The CDR3 is made up of 19 amino acids. The CDR3 DNA sequence: TGTGCCAGCAGCTTGTTTTGGGGGGGGTCAACGAGCTCCTACAATGAGCAGTTCTTC. This codes for CASSLFWGGSTSSYNEQFF.

The V call is TRBV7-2, the J call TRBJ1-2, with D possibly matching TRBD1 (5 bases). V shed 0 bases and J shed 5 bases, with 10 bases lying between them. This CDR3 has 14 residues. In germline, CDR1 is SGHTA, CDR2 FQGNSA. CDR3 in amino acids: CASSLAGRDYGYTF. In DNA, the CDR3 is TGTGCCAGCAGCTTAGCGGGCAGGGATTATGGCTACACCTTC.

The rearrangement links TRBV7-2 to TRBJ1-2; the match to TRBD1 covers 8 bases. V trimming: 6 bases; J trimming: 4 bases; junction bases outside the gene matches: 7. Germline V gene data show CDR1 as SGHTA and CDR2 as FQGNSA. This CDR3 contains 14 residues. For the CDR3, the DNA is TGTGCCAGCAGATCCGCCACAGGGGGCTATGGCTACACCTTC. Translating it yields CASRSATGGYGYTF.

The chain combines TRBV7-8 with TRBJ2-3; TRBD1 might be the D (5 bases). The CDR3 totals 15 residues. Germline values: CDR1 SGHVS, CDR2 FQNEAQ. With 2 bases removed from V and 0 bases from J, the gap between germline ends came to 9 bases. CDR3 bases: TGTGCCAGCAGCTTATTGGGGCCGAGCACAGATACGCAGTATTTT. This encodes CASSLLGPSTDTQYF.

The chain uses TRBV5-4 and TRBJ1-1; D gene ambiguous. Trimming shortened V by 0 bases and J by 0 bases, and 6 bases separated the two germline ends. Germline-derived CDR1 and CDR2 are SGHNT and YYREEE (reference sequence). This CDR3 spans 14 amino acids. The CDR3: CASSLGVVNTEAFF. In DNA, the CDR3 is TGTGCCAGCAGCTTGGGAGTCGTGAACACTGAAGCTTTCTTT.

This chain connects TRBV29-1 to TRBJ1-1; D call uncertain. Trimming took off 4 bases at V and 3 bases at J, with 6 bases between the two ends. CDR1 is SQVTM, CDR2 ANQGSEA, per germline. The CDR3 is 11 amino acids. The CDR3 sequence: CSVGEDTEAFF. For the CDR3, the DNA is TGCAGCGTTGGTGAGGACACTGAAGCTTTCTTT. The full variable domain, rest sourced from reference TRBV29-1 and TRBJ1-1, is SAVISQKPSRDICQRGTSLTIQCQVDSQVTMMFWYRQQPGQSLTLIATANQGSEATYESGFVIDKFPISRPNLTFSTLTVSNMSPEDSSIYLCSVGEDTEAFFGQGTRLTVV.

The CDR3 here is CASSQTRNEKLFF. The CDR3 region has the DNA TGTGCCAGCAGTCAAACCAGGAATGAAAAACTGTTTTTT. The chain joins TRBV28 to TRBJ1-4; no definite D call. The V end lost 5 bases, the J end lost 5 bases, and 9 bases lay between the germline ends. The CDR3 covers 13 residues. Germline V lookup: CDR1 MDHEN, CDR2 SYDVKM. The variable domain in full, with the rest retrieved from reference TRBV28 and TRBJ1-4, is DVKVTQSSRYLVKRTGEKVFLECVQDMDHENMFWYRQDPGLGLRLIYFSYDVKMKEKGDIPEGYSVSREKKERFSLILESASTNQTSMYLCASSQTRNEKLFFGSGTQLSVL.

The genes are TRBV4-1 and TRBJ2-1; TRBD1 matches at 8 bases. CDR1 is MGHRA, CDR2 YSYEKL, per germline. This CDR3 is built from 15 residues. The V segment lost 4 bases and the J segment 6 bases; nucleotides outside the gene matches: 8. The CDR3 bases are TGCGCCAGCAGCCCTACCCAGGGGGCGTCCAATGAGCAGTTCTTC. Protein: CASSPTQGASNEQFF.